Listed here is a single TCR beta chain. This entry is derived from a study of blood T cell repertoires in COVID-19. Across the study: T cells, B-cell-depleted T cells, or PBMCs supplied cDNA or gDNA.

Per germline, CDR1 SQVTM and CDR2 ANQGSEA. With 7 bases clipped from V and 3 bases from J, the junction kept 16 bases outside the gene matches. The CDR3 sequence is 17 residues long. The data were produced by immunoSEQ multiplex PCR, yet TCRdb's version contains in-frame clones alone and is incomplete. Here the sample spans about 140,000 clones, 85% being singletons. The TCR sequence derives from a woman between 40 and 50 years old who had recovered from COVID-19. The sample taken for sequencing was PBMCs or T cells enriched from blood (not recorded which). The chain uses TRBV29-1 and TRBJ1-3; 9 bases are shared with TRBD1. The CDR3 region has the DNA TGCAGCGCCCTCGATAGGGACAGGGAGAGTGGTGGAAACACCATATATTTT. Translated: CSALDRDRESGGNTIYF.